This is a list of T cell receptor beta chains from one sample in a study of cytomegalovirus exposure and HLA in healthy donors. The method was immunoSEQ multiplex PCR; TCRdb's version includes in-frame clones alone and lacks a portion of them. Among 190,000 or so clones listed, 65% to 85% were seen once. Material: PBMCs. The receptors stem from a woman aged 18-29 years in good health and CMV-seropositive. The CDR3 runs from the conserved cysteine through the conserved F or W. The order of the fields is D gene, clone size, J gene, V gene, CDR3 DNA, CDR3 protein. A D gene is named only where the DNA matches it firmly. Size tells how often a clone was seen (once, few, many) or the class of an expanded clone, and some rows leave it out.

D: -; size: once; J: TRBJ1-1; V: TRBV10-3; DNA: TGTGCCATCAGTGAGTTTGACACAAACACTGAAGCTTTCTTT; CDR3: CAISEFDTNTEAFF
D: TRBD1; size: -; J: TRBJ1-4; V: TRBV7-8; DNA: TGTGCCAGCAGCCGAAGCAAGGACAGGGGGGATGAAAAACTGTTTTTT; CDR3: CASSRSKDRGDEKLFF
D: -; size: -; J: TRBJ1-2; V: TRBV7-8; DNA: TGTGCCAGCAGCCATCCCGGTTACGGTGGCTACACCTTC; CDR3: CASSHPGYGGYTF
D: TRBD1; size: -; J: TRBJ2-1; V: TRBV11-3; DNA: TGTGCCAGCAGCATGACAGGGCATGAGCAGTTCTTC; CDR3: CASSMTGHEQFF
D: TRBD2; size: -; J: TRBJ2-5; V: TRBV19; DNA: TGTGCCAGTAGTATTGCCAGCGGGGGGAAAGAGACCCAGTACTTC; CDR3: CASSIASGGKETQYF
D: -; size: once; J: TRBJ2-3; V: TRBV15; DNA: TGTGCCACCAGCAGAGGTCAGGGATCCACAGATACGCAGTATTTT; CDR3: CATSRGQGSTDTQYF
D: TRBD1; size: few; J: TRBJ1-2; V: TRBV2; DNA: TGTGCCAGCAGGGACAGGGACAGGTTGGATGGCTACACCTTC; CDR3: CASRDRDRLDGYTF
D: -; size: -; J: TRBJ1-3; V: TRBV11-1; DNA: TGTGCCAGCAGCCACAACGGAAACACCATATATTTT; CDR3: CASSHNGNTIYF
D: -; size: -; J: TRBJ2-1; V: TRBV4-1; DNA: TGCGCCAGCAGCCAAGATCAAAGGGGTCACTCCTACAATGAGCAGTTCTTC; CDR3: CASSQDQRGHSYNEQFF
D: TRBD2; size: -; J: TRBJ2-1; V: TRBV7-6; DNA: TGTGCCAGCAGCTCTACAGCGGGGGGGAAAAGGGGCCTTAGAAATGAGCAGTTCTTC; CDR3: CASSSTAGGKRGLRNEQFF
D: TRBD1; size: once; J: TRBJ2-7; V: TRBV5-8; DNA: TGTGCCAGCAGCGTTCCCTTGGGACAGGGGAGCTACGAGCAGTACTTC; CDR3: CASSVPLGQGSYEQYF
D: TRBD2; size: few; J: TRBJ2-1; V: TRBV6-5; DNA: TGTGCCAGCAGTTCCGGGGGGGCCTACAATGAGCAGTTCTTC; CDR3: CASSSGGAYNEQFF
D: TRBD1; size: -; J: TRBJ2-5; V: TRBV6-1; DNA: TGTGCCAGCAGCCCCCGGACAGGGGGAGAGACCCAGTACTTC; CDR3: CASSPRTGGETQYF
D: TRBD1; size: -; J: TRBJ1-2; V: TRBV11-2; DNA: TGTGCCAGCAGCCCGGGACAGAACTATGGCTACACCTTC; CDR3: CASSPGQNYGYTF
D: TRBD1; size: -; J: TRBJ1-1; V: TRBV5-6; DNA: TGTGCCAGCAGTCCCCGGGACAGGGGCTTCCTGAACACTGAAGCTTTCTTT; CDR3: CASSPRDRGFLNTEAFF
D: -; size: -; J: TRBJ1-2; V: TRBV7-9; DNA: TGTGCCAGCAGCTCAGGGAACTATGGCTACACCTTC; CDR3: CASSSGNYGYTF
D: -; size: -; J: TRBJ2-7; V: TRBV6-5; DNA: TGTGCCAGCAGTTCCGGTGTGGGGGGGCTCGAGCAGTACTTC; CDR3: CASSSGVGGLEQYF
D: -; size: -; J: TRBJ1-4; V: TRBV18; DNA: TGTGCCAGCTCACCGCGTCTGGGGGGAGATGAAAAACTGTTTTTT; CDR3: CASSPRLGGDEKLFF
D: TRBD1; size: -; J: TRBJ2-7; V: TRBV7-9; DNA: TGTGCCAGCAGACCACCGGGACAGGGTGTCCCCTACGAGCAGTACTTC; CDR3: CASRPPGQGVPYEQYF
D: TRBD1; size: -; J: TRBJ2-1; V: TRBV12-5; DNA: TGTGCTAGTACGGGACAGCAAAATTACAATGAGCAGTTCTTC; CDR3: CASTGQQNYNEQFF
D: TRBD1; size: -; J: TRBJ1-2; V: TRBV14; DNA: TGTGCCAGCAGCCAAGATCTATCTTATCCAGGGGGCTGGGATGGCTACACCTTC; CDR3: CASSQDLSYPGGWDGYTF
D: -; size: -; J: TRBJ2-5; V: TRBV18; DNA: TGTGCCAGCTCCCCCGGAGGGGTCGGAGAGACCCAGTACTTC; CDR3: CASSPGGVGETQYF
D: TRBD1; size: -; J: TRBJ1-2; V: TRBV10-3; DNA: TGTGCCATCAGTGGGACAGGGGAGGGGTATGGCTACACCTTC; CDR3: CAISGTGEGYGYTF
D: -; size: -; J: TRBJ2-5; V: TRBV9; DNA: TGTGCCAGCAGCGTAGATGCAGAACAAGAGACCCAGTACTTC; CDR3: CASSVDAEQETQYF
D: -; size: once; J: TRBJ1-6; V: TRBV27; DNA: TGTGCCAGCAGTAAAAGGGGATCTAATTCACCCCTCCACTTT; CDR3: CASSKRGSNSPLHF
D: -; size: -; J: TRBJ2-7; V: TRBV19; DNA: TGTGCCAGTAGTATCCAAGCAGGGAGGTCCTACGAGCAGTACTTC; CDR3: CASSIQAGRSYEQYF
D: TRBD1; size: -; J: TRBJ1-5; V: TRBV29-1; DNA: TGCAGCGGAGGGGACAGCCCAAGGCAGCCCCAGCATTTT; CDR3: CSGGDSPRQPQHF
D: TRBD1; size: -; J: TRBJ2-2; V: TRBV19; DNA: TGTGCCAGTAGTAAGGGACAGACCACCGGGGAGCTGTTTTTT; CDR3: CASSKGQTTGELFF
D: TRBD1; size: -; J: TRBJ1-2; V: TRBV6-1; DNA: TGTGCCAGCAGTGAAGGGCCAGGGGGTGACTACACCTTC; CDR3: CASSEGPGGDYTF
D: TRBD1; size: -; J: TRBJ1-1; V: TRBV19; DNA: TGTGCCAGTAGTATAGACACCGGGACAGGGTTCGCTGAAGCTTTCTTT; CDR3: CASSIDTGTGFAEAFF
D: -; size: few; J: TRBJ1-6; V: TRBV7-2; DNA: TGTGCCAGCAGCTTTCGACGGACAAATTCACCCCTCCACTTT; CDR3: CASSFRRTNSPLHF
D: TRBD2; size: -; J: TRBJ2-3; V: TRBV7-2; DNA: TGTGCCAGCAGCTTAGCACTAGCGGGGGGGCCAGATACGCAGTATTTT; CDR3: CASSLALAGGPDTQYF
D: TRBD1; size: -; J: TRBJ2-5; V: TRBV9; DNA: TGTGCCAGCAGCGTAGCGGGCCAGGGGGATCTGGAGACCCAGTACTTC; CDR3: CASSVAGQGDLETQYF
D: TRBD1; size: -; J: TRBJ1-2; V: TRBV7-9; DNA: TGTGCCAGCAGCTACTTTACGGCAGGGGGCTATGGCTACACCTTC; CDR3: CASSYFTAGGYGYTF
D: -; size: -; J: TRBJ1-1; V: TRBV7-8; DNA: TGTGCCAGCAGCTTAGTTGGGGACAAGAACACTGAAGCTTTCTTT; CDR3: CASSLVGDKNTEAFF
D: TRBD2; size: -; J: TRBJ2-1; V: TRBV28; DNA: TGTGCCAGCAGAGTCCGCTTGCTAGCGGCAAACAATGAGCAGTTCTTC; CDR3: CASRVRLLAANNEQFF
D: TRBD1; size: -; J: TRBJ1-5; V: TRBV2; DNA: TGTGCCAGCGCAAAATCTCCGGGACAGGGTGGTCAGCCCCAGCATTTT; CDR3: CASAKSPGQGGQPQHF